This T cell receptor (beta chain) is drawn from a study of shared clonotypes between healthy human individuals. Comment on this clone: The antigen is not known.

For sorted subsets, approximately 180 ng DNA per replicate equaled about 27,000 T cell genomes. Methods used by the authors: ImmunoSEQ supplied junction-only sequences lacking quality scores, so filtering was different. The data were produced by immunoSEQ multiplex PCR, yet TCRdb's version contains in-frame clones alone and is incomplete. V, J and clone size reflect that table, while D and trimming were determined from the DNA. The repertoire consists of 2 million or so clones, with 95% occurring once and the leading ten covering 0.13%. Notes on the study in general: Among the subsets, naive ones generally showed larger estimated richness than memory ones. Sampling involved blood alone; tissue repertoires likely differ.

Trimming left V 0 bases short and J 7 bases short, with 12 bases between. CDR1 and CDR2 (germline): MNHEY, SVGAGI. The CDR3 sequence is 14 residues long. This chain uses TRBV6-5 with TRBJ1-2; D uncertain. Sequenced material: naive CD4+ T cells sorted from blood. Subset in this sample: CD45RA+ positively selected. The clonotype was recovered from a man between 18 and 29 years old in good health. CDR3 sequence reads: CASSYSPQARGYTF. The DNA for the CDR3 is TGTGCCAGCAGTTACTCCCCCCAAGCGCGTGGCTACACCTTC.